The 2 T cell receptor beta chains below come from one sample, sequenced in a study of CD8 T cells in ankylosing spondylitis. Each CDR3 protein gets one entry after TCRdb re-called the 5' RACE reads with MiXCR. The sample carries more than 400,000 distinct CDR3 sequences, 5.3% recorded once. Study observations and caveats: Roughly eight highly homologous variants made up a TCR beta motif that seemed to typify ankylosing spondylitis blood.

Antigens for these TCRs are unknown. Sequenced material: blood, either unsorted or a sorted T cell fraction (not recorded which). The receptor set was obtained from a male donor with ankylosing spondylitis.

The chain has TRBV18 and TRBJ1-1; D possibly corresponds to TRBD1 (6 bases). Germline-derived CDR1 and CDR2 are KGHSH and LQKENI. CDR3 length: 14 residues. The V end lost 5 bases, the J end lost 4 bases, and 14 bases lay between the germline ends. The CDR3 reads CASSIPRGTTEAFF. In DNA form, the CDR3 reads TGTGCCAGCTCAATCCCGAGGGGGACCACTGAAGCTTTCTTT. The entire variable domain, with the rest obtained from reference TRBV18 and TRBJ1-1, is as follows: NAGVMQNPRHLVRRRGQEARLRCSPMKGHSHVYWYRQLPEEGLKFMVYLQKENIIDESGMPKERFSAEFPKEGPSILRIQQVVRGDSAAYFCASSIPRGTTEAFFGQGTRLTVV.

This clonotype was recorded at least ten times. The genes are TRBV5-1 and TRBJ2-7; tentative D call: TRBD1 (6 bases). V lost 4 bases, J lost 4 bases, and 12 bases lay in between. In germline, CDR1 is SGHRS, CDR2 YFSETQ. CDR3 length: 13 residues. The DNA for the CDR3 is TGCGCCAGCAGCCCCCGGACAGTTTACGAGCAGTACTTC. It specifies CASSPRTVYEQYF. The full variable domain, completed using reference TRBV5-1 and TRBJ2-7, is KAGVTQTPRYLIKTRGQQVTLSCSPISGHRSVSWYQQTPGQGLQFLFEYFSETQRNKGNFPGRFSGRQFSNSRSEMNVSTLELGDSALYLCASSPRTVYEQYFGPGTRLTVT.